This entry is about one TCR beta chain. Its specificity is unknown. Measured with immunoSEQ multiplex PCR; TCRdb has only the in-frame clones, and not every one. Here the sample spans 80,000 to 95,000 clones, about 89% being singletons. The data are from a study of OX40 agonist ivuxolimab in advanced cancers. Background on the study: Participants could have had prior anti-PD-1, anti-PD-L1 or anti-CTLA-4 therapy, and approximately 37% had some. Study-level results: Compared with CD4+, CD8+ T cells on average had more expanded clones. Those patients achieving a partial response at 0.1-3.0 mg/kg showed among the lowest clonal expansion.

This CDR3 region has 15 residues. Trimming removed 2 bases from V and 2 bases from J, with 13 bases in between. The V gene's germline CDR1 is LNHNV and CDR2 YYDKDF (reference sequence). This clonotype was sampled from an adult with an advanced solid tumor such as melanoma, head and neck, liver or kidney cancer. The sample was CD4+ or CD8+ T cells sorted from blood, taken in a trial of the OX40 agonist ivuxolimab. V gene TRBV15 combines with J gene TRBJ2-7; unclear D gene. The CDR3 DNA reads as TGTGCCACCAGCAGAAGTGCTGACGGCCCCTACGAGCAGTACTTC. It translates to CATSRSADGPYEQYF.